The clone carrying this T cell receptor beta chain came up many times. Antigen specificity is unknown. The data belong to a study of regulatory T cells in long-lasting Graves disease. The study's findings and limits: It was possible that the small sample size reduced accuracy. Persistent cases favored TRBV28, TRBJ1-2 and TRBJ2-5. Analysis covered peripheral blood alone, not thyroid tissue. Persistent patients had a count of shared public clonotypes (about 2,700) that exceeded that of new patients (about 870).

Through Arm-PCR of CDR3 regions and iRepertoire HTBI primers, TCR beta libraries were built. TCRdb called the multiplex PCR reads again in MiXCR, with one record for every CDR3 protein. This table has 400,000 to 500,000 distinct CDR3 sequences, around a fifth appearing once. V was shortened by 2 bases and J by 5 bases, with 15 bases between the two germline ends. The CDR3 has 15 residues. Time point meaning: persistent/refractory GD, antithyroid drugs over 5 years with positive TRAb. There was RNA extracted from PBMCs, and the TCR library was made from it. Sequenced material: peripheral blood mononuclear cells (PBMCs), taken when the disease was refractory, from a patient treated with antithyroid drugs. The chain couples TRBV12-3 or TRBV12-4 to TRBJ2-5, with D possibly TRBD2 on 5 matching bases. The source is a female donor with Graves disease. The CDR3 bases are TGTGCCAGCAGTTTAAGTGGGAGTGGCTGGGAGACCCAGTACTTC. Amino acid sequence: CASSLSGSGWETQYF.